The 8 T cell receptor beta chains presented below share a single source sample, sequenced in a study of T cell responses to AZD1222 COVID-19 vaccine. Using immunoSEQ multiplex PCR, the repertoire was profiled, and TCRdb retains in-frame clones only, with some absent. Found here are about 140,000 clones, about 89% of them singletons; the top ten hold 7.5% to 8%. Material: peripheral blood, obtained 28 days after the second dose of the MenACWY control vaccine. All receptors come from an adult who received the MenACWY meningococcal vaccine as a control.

CDR3 nucleotide sequence: TGTGCCAGCTCTACAGGGGCTAACTATGGCTACACCTTC. Translation gives CASSTGANYGYTF. The rearrangement uses TRBV19 and TRBJ1-2; 7 bases align to TRBD1. Germline V gives CDR1 LNHDA, CDR2 SQIVND (reference sequence). The J segment lost 0 bases and the V segment lost 9 bases, leaving 4 bases of the junction unmatched. The CDR3 contains 13 residues. Full variable domain (outside the CDR3, taken from reference TRBV19 and TRBJ1-2): DGGITQSPKYLFRKEGQNVTLSCEQNLNHDAMYWYRQDPGQGLRLIYYSQIVNDFQKGDIAEGYSVSREKKESFPLTVTSAQKNPTAFYLCASSTGANYGYTFGSGTRLTVV.

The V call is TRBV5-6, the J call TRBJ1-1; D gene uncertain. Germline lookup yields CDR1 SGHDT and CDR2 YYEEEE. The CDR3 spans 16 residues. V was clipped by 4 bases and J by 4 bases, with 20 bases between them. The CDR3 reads CASSRIPRAGGTEAFF. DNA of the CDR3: TGTGCCAGCAGCCGCATTCCCAGAGCCGGAGGCACTGAAGCTTTCTTT.

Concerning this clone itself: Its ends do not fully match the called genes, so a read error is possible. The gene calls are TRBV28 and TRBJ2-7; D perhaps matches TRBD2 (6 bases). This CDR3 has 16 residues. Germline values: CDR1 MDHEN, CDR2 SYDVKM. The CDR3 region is CASSLLLPGSSDEQYF. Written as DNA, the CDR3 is TGTGCCAGCAGTTTACTTTTACCCGGGAGCTCCGACGAGCAGTACTTC.

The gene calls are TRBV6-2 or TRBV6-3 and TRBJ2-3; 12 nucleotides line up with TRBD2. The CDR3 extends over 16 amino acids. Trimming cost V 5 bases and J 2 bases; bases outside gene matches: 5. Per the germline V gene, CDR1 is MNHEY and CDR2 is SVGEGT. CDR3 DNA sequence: TGTGCCAGCAGTAAAGGACTAGCGGGATCCACAGATACGCAGTATTTT. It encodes CASSKGLAGSTDTQYF.

DNA of the CDR3: TGCGCCAGCAGCCCTCGGGGTAGCGGGAGGGCCGAGAACTACTACGAGCAGTACTTC. It yields the protein CASSPRGSGRAENYYEQYF. The chain couples TRBV4-3 to TRBJ2-7, with 11 bases fitting TRBD2. CDR3 length: 19 amino acids. In germline, CDR1 is LGHNA, CDR2 YSLEER. With V trimmed by 4 bases and J by 3 bases, 17 bases remained unmatched.

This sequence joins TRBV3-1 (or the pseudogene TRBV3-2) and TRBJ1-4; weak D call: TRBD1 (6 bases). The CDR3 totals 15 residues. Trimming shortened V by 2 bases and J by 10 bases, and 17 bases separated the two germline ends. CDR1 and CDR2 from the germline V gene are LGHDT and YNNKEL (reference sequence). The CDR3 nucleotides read TGTGCCAGCAGCCAACTGCTCCAGGGGAGAGGAAAACTGTTTTTT. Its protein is CASSQLLQGRGKLFF.

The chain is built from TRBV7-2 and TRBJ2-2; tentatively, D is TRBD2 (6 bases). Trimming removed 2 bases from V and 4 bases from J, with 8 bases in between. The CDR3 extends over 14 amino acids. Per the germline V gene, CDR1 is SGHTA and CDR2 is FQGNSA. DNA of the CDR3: TGTGCCAGCAGCTTAACTAGCATCACCGGGGAGCTGTTTTTT. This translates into CASSLTSITGELFF.

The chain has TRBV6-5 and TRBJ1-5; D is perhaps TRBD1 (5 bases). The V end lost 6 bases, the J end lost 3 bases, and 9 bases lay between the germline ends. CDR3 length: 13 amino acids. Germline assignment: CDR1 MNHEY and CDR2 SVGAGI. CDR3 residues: CASRRQSNQPQHF. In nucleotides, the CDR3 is TGTGCCAGCAGGCGACAGTCCAATCAGCCCCAGCATTTT.